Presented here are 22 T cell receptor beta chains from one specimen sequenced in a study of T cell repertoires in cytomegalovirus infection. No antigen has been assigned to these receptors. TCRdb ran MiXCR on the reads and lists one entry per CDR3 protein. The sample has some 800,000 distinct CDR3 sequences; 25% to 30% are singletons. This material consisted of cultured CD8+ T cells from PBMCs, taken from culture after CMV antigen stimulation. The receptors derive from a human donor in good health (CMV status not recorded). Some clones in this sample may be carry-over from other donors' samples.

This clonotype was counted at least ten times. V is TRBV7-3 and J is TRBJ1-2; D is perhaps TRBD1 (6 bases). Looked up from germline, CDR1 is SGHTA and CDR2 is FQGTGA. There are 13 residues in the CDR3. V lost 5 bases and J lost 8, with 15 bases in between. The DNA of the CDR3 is TGTGCCAGCAGCCCTACAGGGAGCTGGGGCTACACCTTC. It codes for CASSPTGSWGYTF.

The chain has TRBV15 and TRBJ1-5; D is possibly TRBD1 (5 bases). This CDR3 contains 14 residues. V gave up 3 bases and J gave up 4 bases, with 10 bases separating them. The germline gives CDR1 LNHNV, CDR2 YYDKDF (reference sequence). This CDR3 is CATSRGTENQPQHF. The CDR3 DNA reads TGTGCCACCAGCAGGGGGACGGAAAATCAGCCCCAGCATTTT. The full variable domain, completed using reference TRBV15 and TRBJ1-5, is DAMVIQNPRYQVTQFGKPVTLSCSQTLNHNVMYWYQQKSSQAPKLLFHYYDKDFNNEADTPDNFQSRRPNTSFCFLDIRSPGLGDTAMYLCATSRGTENQPQHFGDGTRLSIL.

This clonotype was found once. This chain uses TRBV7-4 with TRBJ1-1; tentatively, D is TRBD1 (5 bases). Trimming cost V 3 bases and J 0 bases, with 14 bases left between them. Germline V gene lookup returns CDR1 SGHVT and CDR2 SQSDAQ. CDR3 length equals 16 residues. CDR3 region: CASSLGRGIMNTEAFF. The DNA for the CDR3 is TGTGCCAGCAGCTTGGGGAGGGGCATCATGAACACTGAAGCTTTCTTT.

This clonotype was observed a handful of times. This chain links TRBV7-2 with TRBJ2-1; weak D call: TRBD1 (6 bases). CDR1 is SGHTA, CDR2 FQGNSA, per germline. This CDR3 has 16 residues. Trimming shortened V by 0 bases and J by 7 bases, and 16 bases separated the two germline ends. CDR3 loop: CASSLARGHPSNEQFF. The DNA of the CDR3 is TGTGCCAGCAGCTTAGCGAGGGGACACCCCTCAAATGAGCAGTTCTTC.

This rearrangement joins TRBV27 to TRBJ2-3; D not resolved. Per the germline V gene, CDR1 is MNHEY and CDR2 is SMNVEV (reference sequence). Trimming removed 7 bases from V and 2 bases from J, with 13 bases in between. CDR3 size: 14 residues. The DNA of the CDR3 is TGTGCCAGCAATTCAGTGGGGATCACAGATACGCAGTATTTT. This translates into CASNSVGITDTQYF.

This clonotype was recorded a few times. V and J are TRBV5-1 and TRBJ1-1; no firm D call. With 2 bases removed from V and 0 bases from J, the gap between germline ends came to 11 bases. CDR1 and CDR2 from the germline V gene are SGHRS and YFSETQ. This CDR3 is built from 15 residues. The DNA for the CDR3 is TGCGCCAGCAGCTTTATCAACAGCCTGAACACTGAAGCTTTCTTT. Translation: CASSFINSLNTEAFF.

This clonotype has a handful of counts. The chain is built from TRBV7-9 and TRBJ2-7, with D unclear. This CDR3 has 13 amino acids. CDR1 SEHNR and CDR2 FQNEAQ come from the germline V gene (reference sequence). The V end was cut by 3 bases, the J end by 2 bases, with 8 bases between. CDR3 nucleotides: TGTGCCAGCAGCTTTTTGTCCGCCTACGAGCAGTACTTC. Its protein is CASSFLSAYEQYF. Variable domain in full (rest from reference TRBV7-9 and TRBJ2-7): DTGVSQNPRHKITKRGQNVTFRCDPISEHNRLYWYRQTLGQGPEFLTYFQNEAQLEKSRLLSDRFSAERPKGSFSTLEIQRTEQGDSAMYLCASSFLSAYEQYFGPGTRLTVT.

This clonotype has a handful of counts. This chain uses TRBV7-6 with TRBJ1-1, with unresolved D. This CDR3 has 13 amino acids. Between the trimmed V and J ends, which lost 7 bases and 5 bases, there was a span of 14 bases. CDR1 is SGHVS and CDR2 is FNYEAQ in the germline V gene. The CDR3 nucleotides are TGTGCCAGCATCCCAAGGCCCGGGACTGAAGCTTTCTTT. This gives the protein CASIPRPGTEAFF. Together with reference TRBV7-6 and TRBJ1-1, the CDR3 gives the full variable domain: GAGVSQSPRYKVTKRGQDVALRCDPISGHVSLYWYRQALGQGPEFLTYFNYEAQQDKSGLPNDRFSAERPEGSISTLTIQRTEQRDSAMYRCASIPRPGTEAFFGQGTRLTVV.

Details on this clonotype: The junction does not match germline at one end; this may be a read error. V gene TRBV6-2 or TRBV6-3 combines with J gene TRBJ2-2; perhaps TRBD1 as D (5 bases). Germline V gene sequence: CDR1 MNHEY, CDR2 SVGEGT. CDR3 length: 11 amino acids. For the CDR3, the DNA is TGTGCCAGCAGGGACACCGAGGAGCTGTTTTTT. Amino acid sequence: CASRDTEELFF.

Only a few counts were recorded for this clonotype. The CDR3 DNA reads TGTGCCAGCAGCCCAGGGACTAGCGGGGTGGGGAGCTCCTACGAGCAGTACGTC. It encodes CASSPGTSGVGSSYEQYV. The chain joins TRBV7-8 to TRBJ2-7; TRBD2 matches 13 bases. The CDR3 is 18 residues long. V lost 5 bases to trimming and J lost 0 bases; unmatched junction nucleotides: 10. The germline gives CDR1 SGHVS, CDR2 FQNEAQ.

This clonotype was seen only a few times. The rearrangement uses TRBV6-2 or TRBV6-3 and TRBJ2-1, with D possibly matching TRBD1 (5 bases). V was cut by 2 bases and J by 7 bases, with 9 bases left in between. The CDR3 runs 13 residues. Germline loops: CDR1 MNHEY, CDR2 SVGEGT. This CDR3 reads CASSYGAANEQFF. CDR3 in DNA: TGTGCCAGCAGTTACGGGGCAGCGAATGAGCAGTTCTTC.

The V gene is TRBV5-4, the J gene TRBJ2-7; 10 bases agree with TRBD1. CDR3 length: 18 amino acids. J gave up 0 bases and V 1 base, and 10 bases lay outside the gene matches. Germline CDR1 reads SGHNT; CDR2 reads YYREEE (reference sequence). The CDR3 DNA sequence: TGTGCCAGCAGCTTGTTTATCTCGACAGGGGGCAACTCCTACGAGCAGTACGTC. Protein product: CASSLFISTGGNSYEQYV.

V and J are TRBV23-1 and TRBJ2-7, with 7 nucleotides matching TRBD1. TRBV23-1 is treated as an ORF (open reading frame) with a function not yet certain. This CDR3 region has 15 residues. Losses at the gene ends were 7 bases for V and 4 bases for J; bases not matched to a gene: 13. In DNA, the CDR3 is TGCGCCAGCAATTCAAGAGGGTACAGGGGATACGAGCAGTACTTC. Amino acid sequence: CASNSRGYRGYEQYF.

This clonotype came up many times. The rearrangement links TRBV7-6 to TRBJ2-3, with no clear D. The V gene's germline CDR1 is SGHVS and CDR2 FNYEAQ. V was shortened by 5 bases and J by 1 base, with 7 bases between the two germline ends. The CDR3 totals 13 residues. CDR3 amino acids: CASSPSGTDTQYF. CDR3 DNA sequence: TGTGCCAGCAGCCCCTCGGGCACAGATACGCAGTATTTT.

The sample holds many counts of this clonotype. CDR3 sequence: CASSPPGNEQFF. For the CDR3, the DNA is TGTGCCAGCAGCCCCCCGGGCAATGAGCAGTTCTTC. V is TRBV27 and J is TRBJ2-1; D unresolved. V lost 6 bases and J lost 6, with 9 bases in between. Germline V gene sequence: CDR1 MNHEY, CDR2 SMNVEV (reference sequence). The CDR3 covers 12 residues.

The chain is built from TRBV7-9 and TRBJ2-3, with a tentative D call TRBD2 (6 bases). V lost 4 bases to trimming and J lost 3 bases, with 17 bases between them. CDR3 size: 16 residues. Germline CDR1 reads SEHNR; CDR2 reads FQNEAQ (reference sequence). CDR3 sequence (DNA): TGTGCCAGCAGCTACTACCGGGACTGGAGTACAGATACGCAGTATTTT. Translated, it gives CASSYYRDWSTDTQYF.

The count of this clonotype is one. Here the CDR3 reads CASSFQQGYEQYF. In nucleotides, the CDR3 is TGTGCCAGCAGTTTCCAACAGGGGTACGAGCAGTACTTC. The chain is built from TRBV27 and TRBJ2-7; 7 nucleotides line up with TRBD1. This CDR3 has 13 residues. V was clipped by 3 bases and J by 4 bases; unmatched bases: 3. Germline V CDR1 and CDR2: MNHEY, SMNVEV (reference sequence).

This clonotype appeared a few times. CDR3 nucleotides: TGTGCCAGCAGTTCCGCACCCCAGACCCTTTACAATGAGCAGTTCTTC. The encoded protein is CASSSAPQTLYNEQFF. The chain couples TRBV27 to TRBJ2-1; D is ambiguous. CDR3 size: 16 residues. CDR1 is MNHEY and CDR2 is SMNVEV in the germline V gene (reference sequence). Trimming took off 4 bases at V and 4 bases at J, with 17 bases between the two ends.

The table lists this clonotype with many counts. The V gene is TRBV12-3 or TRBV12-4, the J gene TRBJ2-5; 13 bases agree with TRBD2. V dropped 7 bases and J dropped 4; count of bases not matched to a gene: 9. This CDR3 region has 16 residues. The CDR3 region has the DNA TGTGCCAGCACCAACCCCGGACTAGCGGGGGCAGAGACCCAGTACTTC. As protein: CASTNPGLAGAETQYF.

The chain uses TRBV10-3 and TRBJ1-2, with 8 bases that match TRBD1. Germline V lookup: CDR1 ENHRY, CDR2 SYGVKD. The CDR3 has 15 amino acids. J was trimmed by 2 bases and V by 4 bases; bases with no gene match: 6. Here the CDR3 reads CAISATGGLNYGYTF. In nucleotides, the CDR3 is TGTGCCATCAGTGCAACAGGGGGGCTAAACTATGGCTACACCTTC.

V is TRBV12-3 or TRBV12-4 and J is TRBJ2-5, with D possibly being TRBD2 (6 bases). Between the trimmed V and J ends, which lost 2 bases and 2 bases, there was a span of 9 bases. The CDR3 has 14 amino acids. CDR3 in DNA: TGTGCCAGCAGTTTAATGGGAGGACAAGAGACCCAGTACTTC. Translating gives CASSLMGGQETQYF.

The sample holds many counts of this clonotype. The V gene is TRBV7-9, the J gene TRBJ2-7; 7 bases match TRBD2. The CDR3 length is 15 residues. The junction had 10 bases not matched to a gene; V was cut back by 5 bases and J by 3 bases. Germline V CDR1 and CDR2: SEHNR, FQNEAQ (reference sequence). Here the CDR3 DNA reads TGTGCCAGCAGCCCCTGGAGCGGGGTTTACTACGAGCAGTACTTC. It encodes CASSPWSGVYYEQYF.